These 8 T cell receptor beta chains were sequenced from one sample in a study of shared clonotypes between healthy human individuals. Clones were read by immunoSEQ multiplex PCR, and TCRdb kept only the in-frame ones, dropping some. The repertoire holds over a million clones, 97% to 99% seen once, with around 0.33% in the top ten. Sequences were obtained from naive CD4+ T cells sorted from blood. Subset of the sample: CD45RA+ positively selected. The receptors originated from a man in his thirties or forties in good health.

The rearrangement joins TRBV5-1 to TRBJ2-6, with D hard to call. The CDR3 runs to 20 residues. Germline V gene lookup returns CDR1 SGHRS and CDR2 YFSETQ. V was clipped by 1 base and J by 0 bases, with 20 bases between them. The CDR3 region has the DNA TGCGCCAGCAGCTTGTTGGCAGATTCGGATTCGAGCTCTGGGGCCAACGTCCTGACTTTC. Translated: CASSLLADSDSSSGANVLTF.

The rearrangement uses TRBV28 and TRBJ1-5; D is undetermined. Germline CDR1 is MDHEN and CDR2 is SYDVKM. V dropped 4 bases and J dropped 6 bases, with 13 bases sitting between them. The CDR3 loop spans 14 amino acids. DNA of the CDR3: TGTGCCAGCAGTTCCCTCGGGTGGGGTCAGCCCCAGCATTTT. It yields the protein CASSSLGWGQPQHF.

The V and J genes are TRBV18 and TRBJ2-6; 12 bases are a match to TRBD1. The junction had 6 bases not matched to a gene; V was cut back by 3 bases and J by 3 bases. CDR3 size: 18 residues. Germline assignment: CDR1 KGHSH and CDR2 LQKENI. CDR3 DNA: TGTGCCAGCTCACCGCTGGGACAGGGGGCGCTTGGGGCCAACGTCCTGACTTTC. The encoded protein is CASSPLGQGALGANVLTF.

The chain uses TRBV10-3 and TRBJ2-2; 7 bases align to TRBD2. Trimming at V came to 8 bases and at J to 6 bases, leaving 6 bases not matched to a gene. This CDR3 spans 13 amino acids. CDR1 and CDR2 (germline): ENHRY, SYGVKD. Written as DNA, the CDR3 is TGTGCCATCGAGGGAGGGGTCGCCGGGGAGCTGTTTTTT. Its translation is CAIEGGVAGELFF.

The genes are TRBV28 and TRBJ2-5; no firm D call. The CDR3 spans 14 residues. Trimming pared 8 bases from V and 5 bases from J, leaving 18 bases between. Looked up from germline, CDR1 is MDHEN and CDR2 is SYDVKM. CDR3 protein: CASAPGWEYETQYF. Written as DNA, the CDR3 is TGTGCCAGCGCCCCGGGTTGGGAATATGAGACCCAGTACTTC.

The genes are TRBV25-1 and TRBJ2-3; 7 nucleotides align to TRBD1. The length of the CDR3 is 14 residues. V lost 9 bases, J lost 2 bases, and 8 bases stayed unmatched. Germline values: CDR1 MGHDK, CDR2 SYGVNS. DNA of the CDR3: TGTGCCAGTACAACAGGGGCACCCACAGATACGCAGTATTTT. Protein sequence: CASTTGAPTDTQYF.

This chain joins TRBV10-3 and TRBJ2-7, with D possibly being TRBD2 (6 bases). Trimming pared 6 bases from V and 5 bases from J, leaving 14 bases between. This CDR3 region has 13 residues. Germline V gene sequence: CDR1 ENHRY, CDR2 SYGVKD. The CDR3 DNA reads TGTGCCATCAGCCGGGACTCTAGAAACGAGCAGTACTTC. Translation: CAISRDSRNEQYF.

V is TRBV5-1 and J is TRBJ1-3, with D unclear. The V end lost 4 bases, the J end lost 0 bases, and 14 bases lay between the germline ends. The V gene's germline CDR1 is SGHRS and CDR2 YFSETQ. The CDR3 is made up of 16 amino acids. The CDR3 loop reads CASSRDPTSSGNTIYF. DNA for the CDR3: TGCGCCAGCAGCCGCGACCCGACAAGCTCTGGAAACACCATATATTTT.